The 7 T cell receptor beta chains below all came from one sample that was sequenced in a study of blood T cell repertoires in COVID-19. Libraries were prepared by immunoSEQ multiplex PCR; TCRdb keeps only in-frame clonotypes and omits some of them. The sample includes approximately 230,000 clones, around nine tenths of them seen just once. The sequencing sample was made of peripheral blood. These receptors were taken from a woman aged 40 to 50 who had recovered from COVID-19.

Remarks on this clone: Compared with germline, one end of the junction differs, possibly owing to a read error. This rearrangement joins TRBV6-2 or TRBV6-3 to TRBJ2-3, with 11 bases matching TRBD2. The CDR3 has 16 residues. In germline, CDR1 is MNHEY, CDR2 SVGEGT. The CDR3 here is CACSQGTSGFTDTQYF. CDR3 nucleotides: TGTGCCTGCAGCCAGGGGACTAGCGGTTTCACAGATACGCAGTATTTT.

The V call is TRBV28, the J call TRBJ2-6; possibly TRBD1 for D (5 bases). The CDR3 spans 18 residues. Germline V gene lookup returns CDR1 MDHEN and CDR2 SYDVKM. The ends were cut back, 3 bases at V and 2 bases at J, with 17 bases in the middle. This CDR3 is CASSLNRGNSAGANVLTF. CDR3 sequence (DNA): TGTGCCAGCAGTTTGAATAGGGGAAATTCAGCTGGGGCCAACGTCCTGACTTTC.

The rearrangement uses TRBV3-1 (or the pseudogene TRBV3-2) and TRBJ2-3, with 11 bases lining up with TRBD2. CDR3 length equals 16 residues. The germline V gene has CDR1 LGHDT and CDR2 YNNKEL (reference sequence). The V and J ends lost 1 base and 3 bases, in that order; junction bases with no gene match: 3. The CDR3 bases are TGTGCCAGCAGCCAAGGACTAGCGGGACGAACAGATACGCAGTATTTT. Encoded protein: CASSQGLAGRTDTQYF.

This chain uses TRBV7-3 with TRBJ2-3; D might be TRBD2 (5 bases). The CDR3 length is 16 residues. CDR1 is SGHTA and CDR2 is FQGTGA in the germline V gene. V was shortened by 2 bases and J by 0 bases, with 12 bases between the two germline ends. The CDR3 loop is CASSLAPAASTDTQYF. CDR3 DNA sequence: TGTGCCAGCAGCTTAGCGCCAGCGGCTAGCACAGATACGCAGTATTTT.

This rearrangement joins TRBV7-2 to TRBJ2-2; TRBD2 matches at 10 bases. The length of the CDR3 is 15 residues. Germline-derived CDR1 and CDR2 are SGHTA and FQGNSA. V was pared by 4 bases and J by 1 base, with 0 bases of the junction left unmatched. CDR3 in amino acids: CASSWTSGNTGELFF. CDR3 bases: TGTGCCAGCAGCTGGACTAGCGGGAACACCGGGGAGCTGTTTTTT. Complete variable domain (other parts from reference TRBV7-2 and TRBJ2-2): GAGVSQSPSNKVTEKGKDVELRCDPISGHTALYWYRQSLGQGLEFLIYFQGNSAPDKSGLPSDRFSAERTGGSVSTLTIQRTQQEDSAVYLCASSWTSGNTGELFFGEGSRLTVL.

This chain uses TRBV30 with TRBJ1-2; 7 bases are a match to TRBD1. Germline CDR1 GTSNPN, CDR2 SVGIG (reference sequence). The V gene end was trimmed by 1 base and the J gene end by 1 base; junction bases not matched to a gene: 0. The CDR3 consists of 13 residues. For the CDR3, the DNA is TGTGCCTGGAGTGCAGGGGGTAACTATGGCTACACCTTC. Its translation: CAWSAGGNYGYTF.

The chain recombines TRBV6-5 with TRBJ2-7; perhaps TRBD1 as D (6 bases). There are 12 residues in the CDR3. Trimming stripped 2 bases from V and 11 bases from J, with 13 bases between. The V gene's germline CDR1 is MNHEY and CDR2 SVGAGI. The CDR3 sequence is CASSYAQGYEYF. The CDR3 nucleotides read TGTGCCAGCAGTTACGCACAGGGATACGAGTACTTC.